These 19 T cell receptor beta chains were sequenced from one sample in a study of shared clonotypes between healthy human individuals. The protocol was immunoSEQ multiplex PCR, while the TCRdb copy is restricted to in-frame clones and leaves out a portion. The sample gives about 1 million clones, about 76% of which show up once; approximately 1.3% is in the top ten. The sequenced sample was memory CD4+ T cells sorted from blood. Regarding subset: CD45RA-negative fraction. Source of these receptors: a man younger than 35 in good health.

The rearrangement joins TRBV5-1 to TRBJ1-1; unclear D gene. The CDR3 totals 12 residues. V shed 5 bases and J shed 0 bases, with 5 bases lying between them. Germline loops: CDR1 SGHRS, CDR2 YFSETQ. The CDR3: CASRIMNTEAFF. CDR3 nucleotide sequence: TGCGCCAGCAGAATCATGAACACTGAAGCTTTCTTT.

CDR3 loop: CASSPPGGLETQYF. CDR3 DNA sequence: TGTGCCAGCAGCCCCCCGGGGGGGTTGGAGACCCAGTACTTC. V gene TRBV5-5 combines with J gene TRBJ2-5; 8 bases match TRBD2. The CDR3 runs to 14 residues. Germline CDR1 is SGHKS and CDR2 is YYEKEE (reference sequence). The ends lost 4 bases at V and 5 bases at J; junction bases unmatched: 7.

A remark on this clone: One junction end does not reproduce the germline sequence, and a read error may be involved. Different DNA sequences within this sample yield the same CDR3. The V gene is TRBV6-5, the J gene TRBJ2-7; 8 bases match TRBD2. Germline V CDR1 and CDR2: MNHEY, SVGAGI. The CDR3 sequence is 14 residues long. The CDR3 region is CASQRAAGGREQYF. As DNA, the CDR3 is TGCGCCAGCCAGAGAGCGGCGGGAGGTCGCGAGCAGTACTTC.

CDR3 nucleotides: TGTGCCGGGGGCGCGGGACTAGCGTATGCAGATACGCAGTATTTT. This sequence encodes CAGGAGLAYADTQYF. The chain links TRBV30 to TRBJ2-3, with TRBD2 identical over 10 bases. V lost 8 bases, J lost 4 bases, and 12 bases stayed unmatched. The CDR3 length is 15 residues. Germline CDR1 GTSNPN, CDR2 SVGIG (reference sequence).

The CDR3 DNA follows: TGCGCCAGCAGCTCGAATACCGGGACAGGGGGTGAGCAGTACTTC. The encoded protein is CASSSNTGTGGEQYF. The chain couples TRBV5-1 to TRBJ2-7; TRBD1 matches 11 bases. Per the germline V gene, CDR1 is SGHRS and CDR2 is YFSETQ. The CDR3 is 15 amino acids. The V gene end was trimmed by 3 bases and the J gene end by 7 bases; junction bases not matched to a gene: 9.

CDR3 residues: CASSSRTSGGAGGTQYF. CDR3 bases: TGTGCCAGCAGTTCCAGGACTAGCGGGGGGGCCGGTGGGACCCAGTACTTC. This chain connects TRBV7-8 to TRBJ2-5; 15 positions match TRBD2. Germline V gene data show CDR1 as SGHVS and CDR2 as FQNEAQ. The CDR3 is 17 amino acids. J lost 7 bases, V lost 6 bases, and 12 bases had no gene match.

This clone was detected a few times. The chain uses TRBV4-2 and TRBJ1-2; no clear D. Germline V CDR1 and CDR2: LGHNA, YNFKEQ. V lost 10 bases to trimming and J lost 0 bases, with 15 bases between them. The CDR3 has 14 amino acids. For the CDR3, the DNA is TGTGCCACCGGAGGGTCTCTTTCTAACTATGGCTACACCTTC. Amino acids: CATGGSLSNYGYTF.

This clone appeared a few times. The chain recombines TRBV6-1 with TRBJ1-5; no definite D call. The CDR3 runs 13 residues. Germline values: CDR1 MNHNS, CDR2 SASEGT. V gave up 7 bases and J gave up 1 base, with 8 bases separating them. CDR3 in DNA: TGTGCCAGCAACGTGCAGAGCAATCAGCCCCAGCATTTT. Its protein product is CASNVQSNQPQHF.

The chain links TRBV6-6 to TRBJ1-2; D unclear. There are 13 residues in the CDR3. Germline assignment: CDR1 MNHNY and CDR2 SVGAGI (reference sequence). V lost 0 bases and J 8 bases, leaving 10 bases between the germline ends. This CDR3 reads CASSYSGSEGYTF. In DNA, the CDR3 is TGTGCCAGCAGTTACTCGGGCAGTGAGGGCTACACCTTC.

The chain is built from TRBV6-6 and TRBJ2-3; 9 bases map to TRBD1. V shed 6 bases and J 1 base; nucleotides not matched to a gene: 2. Germline CDR1 is MNHNY and CDR2 is SVGAGI (reference sequence). The CDR3 spans 14 residues. CDR3 coding DNA: TGTGCCAGCAGGGACAGGGGTGGCACAGATACGCAGTATTTT. Its translation: CASRDRGGTDTQYF.

The genes are TRBV4-1 and TRBJ2-1; D call uncertain. Germline lookup yields CDR1 MGHRA and CDR2 YSYEKL. This CDR3 has 14 residues. Deletions cut 2 bases from V and 5 bases from J, with 10 bases between. The CDR3 bases are TGCGCCAGCAGCCAACCAACTAAAAACAATGAGCAGTTCTTC. This encodes CASSQPTKNNEQFF.

The genes are TRBV30 and TRBJ2-7; 8 bases match TRBD1. The J segment lost 2 bases and the V segment lost 4 bases, leaving 7 bases of the junction unmatched. Germline CDR1 reads GTSNPN; CDR2 reads SVGIG (reference sequence). The CDR3 is made up of 14 amino acids. CDR3 amino acids: CAWKRQGTPYEQYF. The CDR3 DNA sequence: TGTGCCTGGAAAAGACAGGGGACCCCCTACGAGCAGTACTTC.

The rearrangement joins TRBV5-1 to TRBJ2-2; TRBD1 aligns across 8 bases. V trimming: 0 bases; J trimming: 0 bases; junction bases outside the gene matches: 4. CDR1 and CDR2 (germline): SGHRS, YFSETQ. This CDR3 comprises 17 residues. CDR3 bases: TGCGCCAGCAGCTTGGCGACAGGGGCCCCGAACACCGGGGAGCTGTTTTTT. This translates into CASSLATGAPNTGELFF.

V gene TRBV18 combines with J gene TRBJ2-7; 12 bases agree with TRBD2. Germline V gives CDR1 KGHSH, CDR2 LQKENI. This CDR3 contains 13 residues. After removal of 6 bases from V and 3 bases from J, the junction contained 0 bases not matched to a gene. The CDR3 is CASSTSGGYEQYF. In DNA, the CDR3 is TGTGCCAGCTCGACTAGCGGGGGCTACGAGCAGTACTTC.

This clone was counted a few times. This chain uses TRBV6-1 with TRBJ1-6; D not resolved. The V and J ends lost 9 bases and 4 bases respectively, with 10 bases between them. From germline, CDR1 is MNHNS and CDR2 SASEGT. The CDR3 has 13 amino acids. CDR3 bases: TGTGCCAGTAGGACCGAGTATAATTCACCCCTCCACTTT. Its protein product is CASRTEYNSPLHF.

Remarks on this clone: The identical CDR3 is also encoded by other nucleotide sequences in the sample. V is TRBV20-1 and J is TRBJ2-3; D uncertain. CDR1 is DFQATT, CDR2 SNEGSKA, per germline (reference sequence). V lost 5 bases, J lost 4 bases, and 7 bases lay in between. CDR3 length equals 11 residues. The CDR3, as DNA: TGCAGTGCTCTCCGGGCAGATACGCAGTATTTT. It encodes CSALRADTQYF.

This sequence joins TRBV4-2 and TRBJ2-3; the D is unclear. The CDR3 runs to 16 residues. Trimming stripped 2 bases from V and 5 bases from J, with 17 bases between. Germline V gene sequence: CDR1 LGHNA, CDR2 YNFKEQ. The chain's CDR3 is CASSQTVRVILDTQYF. In DNA, the CDR3 is TGTGCCAGCAGCCAAACGGTTAGGGTAATCCTAGATACGCAGTATTTT.

The chain uses TRBV10-1 and TRBJ1-3; perhaps TRBD1 as D (5 bases). The length of the CDR3 is 14 residues. The V end lost 9 bases, the J end lost 1 base, and 13 bases lay between the germline ends. Germline CDR1 and CDR2: WNHNN and SYGVQD (reference sequence). Here the CDR3 DNA reads TGCGCCAGGACAGAGCGAGTTTCTGGAAACACCATATATTTT. Translating it yields CARTERVSGNTIYF.

CDR3 sequence: CASRSQGISGNTIYF. For the CDR3, the DNA is TGTGCCAGTAGGTCACAGGGGATCTCTGGAAACACCATATATTTT. The gene calls are TRBV19 and TRBJ1-3; 7 positions match TRBD1. This CDR3 spans 15 amino acids. CDR1 and CDR2 from the germline V gene are LNHDA and SQIVND (reference sequence). The J segment lost 0 bases and the V segment lost 6 bases, leaving 5 bases of the junction unmatched.